Shown below are 10 T cell receptor beta chains from a single sample sequenced in a study of blood T cell repertoires in COVID-19. Profiled with immunoSEQ multiplex PCR; TCRdb holds only in-frame clones, not every one. Among about 260,000 clones listed, more than 75% were seen once. The sequenced sample was peripheral blood. The receptors here all came from a woman aged 55 to 70 with COVID-19, enrolled during active disease.

This chain connects TRBV28 to TRBJ2-1; TRBD2 agrees at 9 bases. The germline V gene has CDR1 MDHEN and CDR2 SYDVKM. This CDR3 has 16 amino acids. V shed 2 bases and J 6 bases; nucleotides not matched to a gene: 8. Written as DNA, the CDR3 is TGTGCCAGCAGTTTAGGGCCTAGCGGGAAGCGCAATGAGCAGTTCTTC. As protein: CASSLGPSGKRNEQFF.

This chain links TRBV7-2 with TRBJ2-1, with 7 positions matching TRBD1. From germline, CDR1 is SGHTA and CDR2 FQGNSA. Losses at the gene ends were 5 bases for V and 12 bases for J; bases not matched to a gene: 13. There are 14 residues in the CDR3. The CDR3: CASSRDSSAMGQFF. In DNA, the CDR3 is TGTGCCAGCAGCCGGGACAGTTCTGCAATGGGGCAGTTCTTC.

The J gene is TRBJ2-1, the V gene TRBV5-1; D perhaps matches TRBD2 (6 bases). Trimming stripped 0 bases from V and 4 bases from J, with 11 bases between. The CDR3 is 15 residues long. Germline CDR1 reads SGHRS; CDR2 reads YFSETQ. CDR3 in amino acids: CASSLEASEYNEQFF. The CDR3 DNA is TGCGCCAGCAGCTTGGAGGCTAGCGAGTACAATGAGCAGTTCTTC.

The genes are TRBV14 and TRBJ1-6; D ambiguous. V was shortened by 4 bases and J by 7 bases, with 14 bases between the two germline ends. From germline, CDR1 is SGHDN and CDR2 FVKESK. The CDR3 consists of 15 residues. CDR3 DNA sequence: TGTGCCAGCAGCCCCCAAGAGGGATCAAATTCACCCCTCCACTTT. This translates into CASSPQEGSNSPLHF.

V gene TRBV6-5 combines with J gene TRBJ1-1; 7 bases match TRBD1. This CDR3 is 13 amino acids long. Germline CDR1 is MNHEY and CDR2 is SVGAGI. Trimming took 7 bases from V and 6 from J; bases not matched to a gene: 8. CDR3 coding DNA: TGTGCCAGCACCCAAGGGGGCTCTTCTGAAGCTTTCTTT. It specifies CASTQGGSSEAFF.

The chain carries TRBV6-5 and TRBJ1-1; D is uncertain. CDR1 is MNHEY and CDR2 is SVGAGI in the germline V gene. This CDR3 contains 13 residues. Trimming took off 6 bases at V and 4 bases at J, with 12 bases between the two ends. CDR3 nucleotide sequence: TGTGCCAGCAGGGTGACAATGAGCACTGAAGCTTTCTTT. Translating it yields CASRVTMSTEAFF.

The chain employs TRBV19 and TRBJ1-5; no definite D call. The V gene's germline CDR1 is LNHDA and CDR2 SQIVND (reference sequence). The CDR3 sequence is 16 residues long. V lost 1 base, J lost 1 base, and 11 bases lay in between. The CDR3 region is CASSIAPDLSNQPQHF. CDR3 DNA: TGTGCCAGTAGTATAGCCCCCGACTTAAGCAATCAGCCCCAGCATTTT.

The chain links TRBV12-3 or TRBV12-4 to TRBJ1-4; D possibly corresponds to TRBD1 (5 bases). V was shortened by 6 bases and J by 7 bases, with 12 bases between the two germline ends. The CDR3 has 13 residues. The CDR3 region has the DNA TGTGCCAGCAGCCCAGGGTTTGCTGAAAAACTGTTTTTT. Its translation: CASSPGFAEKLFF.

V usage is TRBV6-2 or TRBV6-3 and J usage is TRBJ1-5; 7 nucleotides align to TRBD1. V lost 5 bases, J lost 0 bases, and 10 bases stayed unmatched. CDR1 and CDR2 from the germline V gene are MNHEY and SVGEGT. The length of the CDR3 is 17 residues. The DNA of the CDR3 is TGTGCCAGCAGTGCCGGGACAGCCCTCTATAGCAATCAGCCCCAGCATTTT. Encoded protein: CASSAGTALYSNQPQHF.

The V call is TRBV5-4, the J call TRBJ2-5, with a weak D call TRBD2 (6 bases). The ends were cut back, 2 bases at V and 2 bases at J, with 22 bases in the middle. CDR1 is SGHNT and CDR2 is YYREEE in the germline V gene (reference sequence). This CDR3 has 18 residues. The CDR3 DNA reads as TGTGCCAGCAGCTTCGGGGGTGGGGTAGGGAAATTTCAAGAGACCCAGTACTTC. Translation: CASSFGGGVGKFQETQYF. The variable domain in full, completed from reference TRBV5-4 and TRBJ2-5, reads ETGVTQSPTHLIKTRGQQVTLRCSSQSGHNTVSWYQQALGQGPQFIFQYYREEENGRGNFPPRFSGLQFPNYSSELNVNALELDDSALYLCASSFGGGVGKFQETQYFGPGTRLLVL.